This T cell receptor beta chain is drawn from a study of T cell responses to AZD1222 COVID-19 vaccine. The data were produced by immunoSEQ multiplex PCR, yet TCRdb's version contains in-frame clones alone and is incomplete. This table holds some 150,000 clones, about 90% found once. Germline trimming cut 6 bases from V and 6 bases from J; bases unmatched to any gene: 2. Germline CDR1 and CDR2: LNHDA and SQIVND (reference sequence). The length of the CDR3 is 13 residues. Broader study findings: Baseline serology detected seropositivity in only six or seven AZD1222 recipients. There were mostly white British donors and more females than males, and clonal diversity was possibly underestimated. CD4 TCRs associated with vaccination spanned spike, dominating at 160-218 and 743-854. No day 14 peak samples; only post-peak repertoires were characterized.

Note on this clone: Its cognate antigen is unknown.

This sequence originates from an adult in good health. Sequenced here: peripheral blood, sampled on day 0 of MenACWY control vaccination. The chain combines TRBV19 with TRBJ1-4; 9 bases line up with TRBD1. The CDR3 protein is CASRDRGDEKLFF. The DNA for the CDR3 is TGTGCCAGTAGAGACAGGGGGGATGAAAAACTGTTTTTT.